This is a list of T cell receptor beta chains from one sample in a study of blood T cell repertoires in COVID-19. The table came from immunoSEQ multiplex PCR; TCRdb's copy has only in-frame clones and leaves some out. The sample holds approximately 28,000 clones, around 72% seen once. Specimen: peripheral blood. Receptors were obtained from a boy younger than 10 with active or convalescent COVID-19. Each CDR3 is given with its conserved first and last residue. Each record gives: J gene, D gene, clone size, V gene, CDR3 protein, CDR3 DNA. D genes are given only for firm matches. Size is stated for part of the rows, as once, few or many counts, or as a class when the clone is expanded.

TRBJ2-1 | NA | few | TRBV11-2 | CASTLSLIGGPGNEQFF | TGTGCCAGCACCCTATCCCTCATTGGCGGGCCAGGCAATGAGCAGTTCTTC
TRBJ1-5 | NA | NA | TRBV3-1/TRBV3-2 | CASSPGTTNQPQHF | TGTGCCAGCAGCCCCGGGACAACAAATCAGCCCCAGCATTTT
TRBJ2-1 | TRBD2 | NA | TRBV28 | CASSYSGRTNEQFF | TGTGCCAGCAGTTATAGCGGGAGGACCAATGAGCAGTTCTTC
TRBJ2-7 | NA | NA | TRBV6-4 | CASRDSASSYEQYF | TGTGCCAGCAGGGACAGTGCTAGCTCCTACGAGCAGTACTTC
TRBJ1-3 | TRBD1 | NA | TRBV6-5 | CASSRQGAGNTIYF | TGTGCCAGCAGTAGACAGGGGGCTGGAAACACCATATATTTT
TRBJ1-5 | NA | NA | TRBV4-1 | CASSQDPNRDTNQPQHF | TGCGCCAGCAGCCAAGATCCTAACAGGGATACGAATCAGCCCCAGCATTTT
TRBJ2-7 | TRBD1 | NA | TRBV6-2/TRBV6-3 | CASSFGYWDRKAYEQYF | TGTGCCAGCAGTTTCGGTTACTGGGACAGAAAAGCCTACGAGCAGTACTTC
TRBJ2-1 | TRBD1 | once | TRBV19 | CASSRTDRGGYEQFF | TGTGCCAGTAGCCGAACGGACAGGGGGGGATATGAGCAGTTCTTC
TRBJ1-1 | NA | NA | TRBV28 | CASSSPPSTEAFF | TGTGCCAGCAGTTCCCCCCCCTCTACTGAAGCTTTCTTT
TRBJ1-6 | NA | few | TRBV27 | CASSFVGSPLHF | TGTGCCAGCAGTTTCGTCGGTTCACCCCTCCACTTT
TRBJ2-5 | TRBD2 | NA | TRBV7-8 | CASSSPLGLGEETQYF | TGTGCCAGCAGCTCCCCCTTGGGACTAGGAGAAGAGACCCAGTACTTC
TRBJ2-3 | TRBD1 | few | TRBV3-1/TRBV3-2 | CASSQDRGQGTQYF | TGTGCCAGCAGCCAGGACAGGGGGCAAGGGACGCAGTATTTT
TRBJ1-1 | NA | NA | TRBV4-1 | CASSQGRATEAFF | TGCGCCAGCAGCCAAGGCAGGGCCACTGAAGCTTTCTTT
TRBJ2-7 | NA | NA | TRBV10-3 | CAISGGRRESSYEQYF | TGTGCCATCAGTGGAGGGAGGAGGGAGAGCTCCTACGAGCAGTACTTC
TRBJ2-3 | NA | NA | TRBV19 | CASRGAATDTQYF | TGTGCCAGCCGGGGGGCAGCCACAGATACGCAGTATTTT
TRBJ1-1 | TRBD1 | NA | TRBV28 | CASSPVDRDFEAFF | TGTGCCAGCAGTCCAGTGGACAGGGACTTTGAAGCTTTCTTT
TRBJ2-3 | TRBD2 | NA | TRBV5-1 | CASSLGLAGGTDTQYF | TGCGCCAGCAGCTTGGGACTAGCGGGGGGCACAGATACGCAGTATTTT